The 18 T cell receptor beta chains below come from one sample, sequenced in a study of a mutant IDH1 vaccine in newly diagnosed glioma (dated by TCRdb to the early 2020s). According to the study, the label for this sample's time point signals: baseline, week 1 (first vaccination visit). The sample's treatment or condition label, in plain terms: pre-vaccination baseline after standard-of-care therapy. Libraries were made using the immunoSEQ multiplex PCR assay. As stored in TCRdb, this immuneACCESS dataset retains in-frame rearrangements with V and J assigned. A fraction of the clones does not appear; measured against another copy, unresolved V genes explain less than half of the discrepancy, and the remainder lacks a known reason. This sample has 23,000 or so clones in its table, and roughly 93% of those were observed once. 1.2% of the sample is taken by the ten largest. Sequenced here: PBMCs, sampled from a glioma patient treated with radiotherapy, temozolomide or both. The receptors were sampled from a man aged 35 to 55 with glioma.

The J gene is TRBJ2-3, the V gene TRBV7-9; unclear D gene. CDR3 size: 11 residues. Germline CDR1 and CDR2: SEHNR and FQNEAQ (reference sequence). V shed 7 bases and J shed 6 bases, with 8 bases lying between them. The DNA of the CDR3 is TGTGCCAGCACCTCCGGGGATACGCAGTATTTT. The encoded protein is CASTSGDTQYF.

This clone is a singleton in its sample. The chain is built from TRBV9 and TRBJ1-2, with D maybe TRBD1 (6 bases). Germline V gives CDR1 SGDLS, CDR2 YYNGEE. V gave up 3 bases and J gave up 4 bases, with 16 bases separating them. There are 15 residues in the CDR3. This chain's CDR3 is CASSALQGQLYGYTF. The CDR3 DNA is TGTGCCAGCAGCGCCCTACAAGGACAGCTCTATGGCTACACCTTC. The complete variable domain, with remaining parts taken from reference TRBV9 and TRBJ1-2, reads DSGVTQTPKHLITATGQRVTLRCSPRSGDLSVYWYQQSLDQGLQFLIQYYNGEERAKGNILERFSAQQFPDLHSELNLSSLELGDSALYFCASSALQGQLYGYTFGSGTRLTVV.

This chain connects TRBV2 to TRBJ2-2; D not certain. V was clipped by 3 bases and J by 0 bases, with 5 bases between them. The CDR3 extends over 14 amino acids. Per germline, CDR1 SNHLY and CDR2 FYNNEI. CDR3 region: CASSDWANTGELFF. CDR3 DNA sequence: TGTGCCAGCAGTGATTGGGCGAACACCGGGGAGCTGTTTTTT.

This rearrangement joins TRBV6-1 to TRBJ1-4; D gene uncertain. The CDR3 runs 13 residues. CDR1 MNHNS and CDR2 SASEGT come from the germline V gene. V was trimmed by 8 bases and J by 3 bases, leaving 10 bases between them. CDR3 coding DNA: TGTGCCAGCGGGAGACAAGCTAATGAAAAACTGTTTTTT. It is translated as CASGRQANEKLFF.

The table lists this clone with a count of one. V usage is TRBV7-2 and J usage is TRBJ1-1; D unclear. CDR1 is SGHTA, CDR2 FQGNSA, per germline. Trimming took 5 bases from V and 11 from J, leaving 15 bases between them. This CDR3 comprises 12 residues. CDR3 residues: CASSPSGSSAFF. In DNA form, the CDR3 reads TGTGCCAGCAGCCCGTCGGGCAGCAGCGCTTTCTTT.

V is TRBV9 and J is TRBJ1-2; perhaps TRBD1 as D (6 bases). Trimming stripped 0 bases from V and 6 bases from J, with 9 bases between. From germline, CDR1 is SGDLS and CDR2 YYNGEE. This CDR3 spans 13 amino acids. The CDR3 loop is CASSVAPGDGYTF. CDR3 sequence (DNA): TGTGCCAGCAGCGTAGCCCCAGGGGATGGCTACACCTTC. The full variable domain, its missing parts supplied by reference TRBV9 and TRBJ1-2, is DSGVTQTPKHLITATGQRVTLRCSPRSGDLSVYWYQQSLDQGLQFLIQYYNGEERAKGNILERFSAQQFPDLHSELNLSSLELGDSALYFCASSVAPGDGYTFGSGTRLTVV.

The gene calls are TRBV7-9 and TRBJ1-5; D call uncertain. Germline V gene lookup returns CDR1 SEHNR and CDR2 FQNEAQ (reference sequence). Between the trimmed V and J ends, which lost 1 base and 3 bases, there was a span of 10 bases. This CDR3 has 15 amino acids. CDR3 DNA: TGTGCCAGCAGCTTAGGGCTCATAGACAATCAGCCCCAGCATTTT. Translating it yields CASSLGLIDNQPQHF.

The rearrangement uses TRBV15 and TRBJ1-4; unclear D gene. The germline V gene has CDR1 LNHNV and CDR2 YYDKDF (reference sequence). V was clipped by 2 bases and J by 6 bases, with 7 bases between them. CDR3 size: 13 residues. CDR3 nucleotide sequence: TGTGCCACCAGCAGACGGACGGATGAAAAACTGTTTTTT. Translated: CATSRRTDEKLFF.

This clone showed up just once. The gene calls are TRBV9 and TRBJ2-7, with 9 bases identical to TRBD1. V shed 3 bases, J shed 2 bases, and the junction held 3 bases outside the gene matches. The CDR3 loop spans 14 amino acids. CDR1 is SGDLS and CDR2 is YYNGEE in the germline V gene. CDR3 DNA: TGTGCCAGCAGCGCGGGACAGGGAACCTACGAGCAGTACTTC. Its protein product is CASSAGQGTYEQYF.

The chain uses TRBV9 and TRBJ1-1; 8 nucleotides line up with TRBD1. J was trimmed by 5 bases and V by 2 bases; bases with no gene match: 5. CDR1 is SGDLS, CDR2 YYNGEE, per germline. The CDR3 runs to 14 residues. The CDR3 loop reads CASSVTRQGTEAFF. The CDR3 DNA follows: TGTGCCAGCAGCGTGACTAGACAGGGGACTGAAGCTTTCTTT. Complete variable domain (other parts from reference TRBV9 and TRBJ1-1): DSGVTQTPKHLITATGQRVTLRCSPRSGDLSVYWYQQSLDQGLQFLIQYYNGEERAKGNILERFSAQQFPDLHSELNLSSLELGDSALYFCASSVTRQGTEAFFGQGTRLTVV.

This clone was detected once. In DNA form, the CDR3 reads TGTGCCTGGAGTGTCGAAGGGACAGCCCCTGGAAACACCATATATTTT. It translates to CAWSVEGTAPGNTIYF. The chain couples TRBV30 to TRBJ1-3; 7 nucleotides align to TRBD1. The germline V gene encodes CDR1 GTSNPN and CDR2 SVGIG (reference sequence). The CDR3 spans 16 residues. The V and J ends lost 0 bases and 2 bases, in that order; junction bases with no gene match: 7.

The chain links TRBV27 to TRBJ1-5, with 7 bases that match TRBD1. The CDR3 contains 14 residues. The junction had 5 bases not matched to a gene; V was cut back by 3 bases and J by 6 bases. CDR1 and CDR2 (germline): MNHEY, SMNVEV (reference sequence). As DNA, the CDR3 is TGTGCCAGCAGTTTTAACAGGGGCTCTCAGCCCCAGCATTTT. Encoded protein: CASSFNRGSQPQHF.

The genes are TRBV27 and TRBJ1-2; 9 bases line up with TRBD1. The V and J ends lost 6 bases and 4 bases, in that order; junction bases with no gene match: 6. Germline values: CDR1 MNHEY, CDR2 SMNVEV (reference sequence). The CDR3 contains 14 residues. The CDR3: CASSHGTGFYGYTF. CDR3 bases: TGTGCCAGCAGCCATGGGACAGGGTTCTATGGCTACACCTTC.

CDR3: CASSPTGQGYEQYF. The CDR3 DNA reads as TGTGCCAGCAGCCCCACCGGACAGGGTTACGAGCAGTACTTC. The chain uses TRBV9 and TRBJ2-7; 8 bases agree with TRBD1. V gave up 4 bases and J gave up 4 bases; unmatched junction bases: 7. The CDR3 totals 14 residues. Per germline, CDR1 SGDLS and CDR2 YYNGEE.

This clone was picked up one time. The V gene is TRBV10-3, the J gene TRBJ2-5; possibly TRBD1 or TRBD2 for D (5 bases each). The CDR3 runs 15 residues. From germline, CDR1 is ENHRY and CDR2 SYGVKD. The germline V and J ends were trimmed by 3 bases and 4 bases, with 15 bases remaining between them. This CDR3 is CAISDRDGLGETQYF. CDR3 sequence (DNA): TGTGCCATCAGTGATCGGGACGGACTTGGAGAGACCCAGTACTTC.

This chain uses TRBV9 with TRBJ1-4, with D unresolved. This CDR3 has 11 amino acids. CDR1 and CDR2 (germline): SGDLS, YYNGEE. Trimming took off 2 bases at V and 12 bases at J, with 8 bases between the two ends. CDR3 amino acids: CASSVGRELFF. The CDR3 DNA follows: TGTGCCAGCAGCGTCGGTCGGGAACTGTTTTTT.

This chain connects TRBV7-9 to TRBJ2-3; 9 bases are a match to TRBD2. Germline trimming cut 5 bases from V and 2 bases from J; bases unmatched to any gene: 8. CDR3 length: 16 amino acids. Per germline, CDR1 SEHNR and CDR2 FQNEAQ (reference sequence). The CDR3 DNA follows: TGTGCCAGCAGCACCTCGACTAGCGGTGACACAGATACGCAGTATTTT. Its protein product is CASSTSTSGDTDTQYF.

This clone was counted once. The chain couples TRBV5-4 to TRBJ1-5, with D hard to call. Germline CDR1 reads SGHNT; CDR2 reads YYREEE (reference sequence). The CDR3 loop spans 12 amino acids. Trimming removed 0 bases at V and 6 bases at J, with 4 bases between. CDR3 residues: CASSLAGQPQHF. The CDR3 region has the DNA TGTGCCAGCAGCTTGGCCGGTCAGCCCCAGCATTTT.